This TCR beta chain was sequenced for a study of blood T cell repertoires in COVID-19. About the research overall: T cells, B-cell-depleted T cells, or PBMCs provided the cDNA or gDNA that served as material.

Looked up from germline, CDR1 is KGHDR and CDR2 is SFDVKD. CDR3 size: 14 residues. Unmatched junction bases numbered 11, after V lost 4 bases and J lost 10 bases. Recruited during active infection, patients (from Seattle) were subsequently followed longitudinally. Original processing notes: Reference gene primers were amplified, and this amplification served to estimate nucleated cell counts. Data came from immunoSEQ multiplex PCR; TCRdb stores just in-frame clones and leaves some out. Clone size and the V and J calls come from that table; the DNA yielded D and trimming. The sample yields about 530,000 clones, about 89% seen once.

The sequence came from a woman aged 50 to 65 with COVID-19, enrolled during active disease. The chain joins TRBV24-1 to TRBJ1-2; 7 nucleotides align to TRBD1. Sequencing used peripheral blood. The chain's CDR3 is CATSDPTGSEIYTF. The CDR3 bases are TGTGCCACCAGTGACCCGACAGGGAGTGAGATCTACACCTTC.